The clone carrying this T cell receptor (beta chain) was counted only a few times. The antigen is unknown. Germline values: CDR1 LGHNA, CDR2 YNFKEQ. The CDR3 runs to 16 residues. Trimming stripped 3 bases from V and 7 bases from J, with 21 bases between. These data are taken from a study of T cell repertoires in cytomegalovirus infection. Study information: Matching HLA type, along with CMV infection, was indicated by public TCR beta signatures. Study outcomes and limitations: Identification of carriers of CMV plus the relevant HLA was achieved through cumulative public TCR beta family frequency. CMV-specific TCR beta clonotypes restricted by HLA-C were the ones dominating the ex vivo response.

From the reads, TCRdb called clonotypes with MiXCR, one entry per CDR3 protein. The data show 560,000 or so distinct CDR3 sequences, with about 15% seen just once and more than 20% held by the top ten. This receptor was obtained from a human donor in good health (CMV status not recorded). Some clones in this sample may be carry-over from other donors' samples. The sequenced sample was CD8+ T cells from PBMCs. The V and J genes are TRBV4-2 and TRBJ1-2; D unresolved. The CDR3 here is CASSQAYKDPLRGYTF. The DNA of the CDR3 is TGTGCCAGCAGCCAGGCCTACAAGGACCCCTTACGTGGCTACACCTTC.